The TCR beta chain under discussion was sequenced for a study of blood T cell repertoires in COVID-19. In the study overall: Sample material is recorded as cDNA or gDNA derived from T cells, B-cell-depleted T cells, or PBMCs.

Trimming took 1 base from V and 3 from J; bases not matched to a gene: 10. CDR1 and CDR2 from the germline V gene are MGHRA and YSYEKL. The CDR3 has 17 residues. The method was immunoSEQ multiplex PCR; TCRdb's version includes in-frame clones alone and lacks a portion of them. Among more than 80,000 clones listed, less than 95% were seen once. Specimen: peripheral blood. The sequence came from a young man with COVID-19, enrolled during active disease. V usage is TRBV4-1 and J usage is TRBJ2-3, with TRBD2 matching 7 bases. CDR3 DNA sequence: TGCGCCAGCAGCCAAGTGCAAGGCGGGAGAAGAACAGATACGCAGTATTTT. It encodes CASSQVQGGRRTDTQYF.